Following are 32 T cell receptor beta chains from one sample sequenced in a study of post-analysis software for immune sequencing data. Overall study results and limits: Roughly five TRBV segments were more frequent in patients than controls; TRBV5-6, TRBV5-1 and TRBV20-1 belonged to this group.

These receptors' antigens are unknown. Unique molecular identifiers had been added to the TCR beta cDNA libraries. TCRdb re-derived calls from the PCR reads in MiXCR, one entry per CDR3 protein. The data contain about 620,000 distinct CDR3 sequences, 44% of them singletons. Sequenced input: blood. The receptors derive from a girl aged 5-17 years with multiple sclerosis.

Points on this clonotype: An end of the junction differs from the germline gene, which may be a read error. This rearrangement joins TRBV20-1 to TRBJ2-3, with 14 bases lining up with TRBD2. The CDR3 loop spans 18 amino acids. Germline lookup yields CDR1 DFQATT and CDR2 SNEGSKA (reference sequence). Written as DNA, the CDR3 is TGCAGCGCTAGAGGGACTAGCGGGAGAGCCGCGCTCGCAGATACGCAGTATTTT. Translated: CSARGTSGRAALADTQYF.

A word on this clonotype: An end of the junction differs from the germline gene, which may be a read error. The rearrangement links TRBV7-7 to TRBJ2-2, with D possibly matching TRBD1 (6 bases). This CDR3 is built from 16 residues. Germline V gives CDR1 SSHAT, CDR2 FNYEAQ (reference sequence). The CDR3 loop reads CASSPLGAGDTGELFF. In DNA form, the CDR3 reads TGTGCTAGCAGTCCCTTAGGGGCAGGGGACACCGGGGAGCTGTTTTTT.

This clonotype was detected only a few times. J is TRBJ2-4 and V is TRBV20-1; D is possibly TRBD2 (5 bases). The DNA end lines up better with TRBJ2-7; the J call may be wrong. The CDR3 runs to 14 residues. Germline assignment: CDR1 DFQATT and CDR2 SNEGSKA (reference sequence). CDR3 sequence (DNA): TGCAGTGCTATCGAGGGCGCAGGTCCCTACGAGCAGTACTTC. Translating gives CSAIEGAGPYEQYF.

The rearrangement joins TRBV20-1 to TRBJ2-5, with D perhaps matching TRBD2 (5 bases). Germline V gene lookup returns CDR1 DFQATT and CDR2 SNEGSKA (reference sequence). The CDR3 extends over 13 amino acids. Trimming shortened V by 1 base and J by 3 bases, and 9 bases separated the two germline ends. The CDR3 DNA reads TGCAGTGCTAGAGGGACTTTTAAAGAGACCCAGTACTTC. It codes for CSARGTFKETQYF.

The V and J genes are TRBV20-1 and TRBJ2-1; possible D gene TRBD2, 6 bases. Germline V gives CDR1 DFQATT, CDR2 SNEGSKA (reference sequence). The CDR3 is 14 amino acids. The V end was cut by 3 bases, the J end by 8 bases, with 17 bases between. CDR3 protein: CSASDGSQAYEQFF. The CDR3 DNA reads as TGCAGTGCTAGTGACGGGAGTCAGGCATATGAGCAGTTCTTC.

There are a few counts of this clonotype. The chain carries TRBV20-1 and TRBJ2-5; 11 nucleotides agree with TRBD2. Germline CDR1 reads DFQATT; CDR2 reads SNEGSKA (reference sequence). The J segment lost 4 bases and the V segment lost 2 bases, leaving 12 bases of the junction unmatched. The CDR3 is 17 residues long. In DNA form, the CDR3 reads TGCAGTGCTAGACACTCTAGCGGGGGGAGTCGTAGAGAGACCCAGTACTTC. Translating gives CSARHSSGGSRRETQYF.

The rearrangement joins TRBV10-3 to TRBJ2-5; TRBD2 might be the D (6 bases). The CDR3 is 16 residues long. Trimming left V 2 bases short and J 1 base short, with 14 bases between. Germline V CDR1 and CDR2: ENHRY, SYGVKD. CDR3: CAISEPNQGGQETQYF. The CDR3 bases are TGTGCCATCAGTGAGCCCAACCAGGGAGGCCAAGAGACCCAGTACTTC.

In nucleotides, the CDR3 is TGTGCCAGCAGCACTGAGAGCGGACAAGAGACCCAGTACTTC. Protein: CASSTESGQETQYF. This chain uses TRBV12-3 or TRBV12-4 with TRBJ2-5, with a tentative D call TRBD2 (5 bases). Trimming cost V 6 bases and J 2 bases, with 13 bases left between them. This CDR3 contains 14 residues.

The V gene is TRBV7-9, the J gene TRBJ1-2, with 7 bases identical to TRBD1. Per the germline V gene, CDR1 is SEHNR and CDR2 is FQNEAQ (reference sequence). Trimming at V came to 4 bases and at J to 1 base, leaving 6 bases not matched to a gene. CDR3 size: 15 residues. CDR3 DNA: TGTGCCAGCAGCTCAAGCAGGGGGAATAACTATGGCTACACCTTC. It encodes CASSSSRGNNYGYTF.

With regard to this clonotype: One end of the junction fails to match germline, which may point to a read error. The chain has TRBV12-3 or TRBV12-4 and TRBJ2-3, with D hard to call. This CDR3 contains 11 residues. The CDR3 region is CASIAADTQYF. As DNA, the CDR3 is TGTGCCAGCATAGCAGCAGATACGCAGTATTTC.

The CDR3 spells CSAREDAGGPNEQYF. The CDR3 DNA reads TGCAGTGCTAGAGAGGATGCGGGGGGGCCCAACGAGCAGTACTTC. The V gene is TRBV20-1, the J gene TRBJ2-7; TRBD2 matches 9 bases. Germline V lookup: CDR1 DFQATT, CDR2 SNEGSKA (reference sequence). J was trimmed by 5 bases and V by 0 bases; bases with no gene match: 8. The CDR3 runs 15 residues.

J is TRBJ1-2 and V is TRBV20-1, with D unresolved. This CDR3 region has 13 residues. Germline V CDR1 and CDR2: DFQATT, SNEGSKA (reference sequence). Trimming pared 5 bases from V and 3 bases from J, leaving 13 bases between. The CDR3 protein is CSAEAGLYYGYTF. DNA for the CDR3: TGCAGTGCTGAAGCCGGCCTGTACTATGGCTACACCTTC.

To note about this clonotype: Relative to the germline gene, one junction end is altered; a read error may explain this. The chain employs TRBV12-3 or TRBV12-4 and TRBJ1-5; weak D call: TRBD1 (6 bases). CDR3 size: 15 residues. DNA of the CDR3: TGTACCAGCAGTTGGGGGGGCCATAGCAATCAGCCCCAGCATTTT. Its translation: CTSSWGGHSNQPQHF.

The rearrangement joins TRBV5-1 to TRBJ2-7, with 7 positions matching TRBD2. The germline V gene encodes CDR1 SGHRS and CDR2 YFSETQ. This CDR3 contains 14 residues. The J segment lost 4 bases and the V segment lost 7 bases, leaving 11 bases of the junction unmatched. CDR3 DNA: TGCGCCAGCCGCTGGACGGGAGGACGATACGAGCAGTACTTC. Its translation: CASRWTGGRYEQYF.

This clonotype was detected once. The chain is built from TRBV5-1 and TRBJ2-1, with D maybe TRBD2 (5 bases). Germline V gives CDR1 SGHRS, CDR2 YFSETQ. This CDR3 comprises 14 residues. V lost 4 bases, J lost 9 bases, and 17 bases lay in between. DNA of the CDR3: TGCGCCAGCAGCCGTGATACCAAGGCGGGTGAGCAGTTCTTC. This gives the protein CASSRDTKAGEQFF.

The V call is TRBV29-1, the J call TRBJ2-1, with 10 bases fitting TRBD2. The CDR3 has 16 residues. Germline loops: CDR1 SQVTM, CDR2 ANQGSEA. V lost 1 base to trimming and J lost 4 bases; unmatched junction nucleotides: 7. CDR3 bases: TGCAGCGTTGAAGTTGCCGGGACTAGCGATTACAATGAGCAGTTCTTC. Translation: CSVEVAGTSDYNEQFF.

The sample holds one count of this clonotype. The chain recombines TRBV6-1 with TRBJ1-1; possible D gene TRBD1, 5 bases. CDR1 is MNHNS, CDR2 SASEGT, per germline. V was trimmed by 4 bases and J by 3 bases, leaving 12 bases between them. CDR3 length equals 14 residues. The CDR3 region has the DNA TGTGCCAGCAGTGGACGGGACGGGTACACTGAAGCTTTCTTT. Encoded protein: CASSGRDGYTEAFF.

This clonotype was observed a few times. The J gene is TRBJ2-7, the V gene TRBV7-6; D may correspond to TRBD1 or TRBD2 (5 bases each). This CDR3 has 15 residues. Germline CDR1 reads SGHVS; CDR2 reads FNYEAQ. V was clipped by 1 base and J by 3 bases, with 13 bases between them. CDR3 amino acids: CASSLDPGTSYEQYF. As DNA, the CDR3 is TGTGCCAGCAGCTTAGATCCCGGGACGAGCTACGAGCAGTACTTC.

The CDR3 is CASSSEGGIQPQHF. CDR3 sequence (DNA): TGCGCCAGCAGCTCGGAAGGGGGCATTCAGCCCCAGCATTTT. The chain has TRBV5-1 and TRBJ1-5; 7 bases are a match to TRBD1. The junction had 6 bases not matched to a gene; V was cut back by 3 bases and J by 6 bases. The germline gives CDR1 SGHRS, CDR2 YFSETQ. The CDR3 is made up of 14 amino acids. The whole variable domain, remainder taken from reference TRBV5-1 and TRBJ1-5, is KAGVTQTPRYLIKTRGQQVTLSCSPISGHRSVSWYQQTPGQGLQFLFEYFSETQRNKGNFPGRFSGRQFSNSRSEMNVSTLELGDSALYLCASSSEGGIQPQHFGDGTRLSIL.

This chain joins TRBV6-6 and TRBJ2-5; 8 bases align to TRBD2. The DNA matches TRBJ2-7 better at its end, which makes the J call doubtful. This CDR3 has 14 residues. The germline gives CDR1 MNHNY, CDR2 SVGAGI (reference sequence). The CDR3 spells CASMYGRASGEQYF. The CDR3 bases are TGTGCCAGCATGTACGGGAGGGCGTCGGGCGAGCAGTACTTC.

The chain joins TRBV5-1 to TRBJ1-1, with D perhaps matching TRBD1 (6 bases). Germline CDR1 is SGHRS and CDR2 is YFSETQ. V lost 4 bases and J lost 1, with 11 bases in between. The CDR3 spans 14 residues. CDR3 residues: CASSPWGQNTEAFF. In DNA, the CDR3 is TGCGCCAGCAGCCCCTGGGGACAGAACACTGAAGCTTTCTTT.

CDR3 nucleotides: TGCGCCAGCAGCCAGAGCGGGAGGGCCGGAGAGACCCAGTACTTC. It specifies CASSQSGRAGETQYF. V gene TRBV5-1 combines with J gene TRBJ2-5, with 10 bases that match TRBD2. The V gene end was trimmed by 4 bases and the J gene end by 4 bases; junction bases not matched to a gene: 7. The CDR3 consists of 15 residues. The germline V gene encodes CDR1 SGHRS and CDR2 YFSETQ.

This clonotype was counted only a few times. This chain connects TRBV4-1 to TRBJ1-5, with TRBD1 identical over 7 bases. The CDR3 has 14 amino acids. Germline lookup yields CDR1 MGHRA and CDR2 YSYEKL. J lost 5 bases, V lost 6 bases, and 7 bases had no gene match. The CDR3 DNA follows: TGCGCCAGCAGTCTTGACAGGGCTTATCAGCCCCAGCATTTT. Its translation is CASSLDRAYQPQHF.

This clonotype was recorded a few times. The gene calls are TRBV3-1 and TRBJ2-1, with TRBD1 as a possible D gene (6 bases). The CDR3 sequence is 14 residues long. The germline V and J ends were trimmed by 4 bases and 2 bases, with 9 bases remaining between them. CDR1 is LGHDT and CDR2 is YNNKEL in the germline V gene (reference sequence). CDR3 loop: CASSPQGTYNEQFF. As DNA, the CDR3 is TGTGCCAGCAGCCCTCAGGGGACCTACAATGAGCAGTTCTTC.

The sample holds a few counts of this clonotype. The chain carries TRBV5-1 and TRBJ1-6, with D perhaps TRBD1 (5 bases). Trimming stripped 0 bases from V and 7 bases from J, with 8 bases between. The CDR3 consists of 14 residues. Germline CDR1 is SGHRS and CDR2 is YFSETQ. CDR3 bases: TGCGCCAGCAGCTTGGAGGGGAACAATTCACCCCTCCACTTT. It is translated as CASSLEGNNSPLHF.

The count of this clonotype is one. This sequence joins TRBV25-1 and TRBJ2-3; D is perhaps TRBD1 (5 bases). Germline V gene sequence: CDR1 MGHDK, CDR2 SYGVNS. This CDR3 is 19 amino acids long. V was trimmed by 5 bases and J by 2 bases, leaving 26 bases between them. The CDR3 is CASSRLSQDTLISTDTQYF. The CDR3 region has the DNA TGTGCCAGCAGTCGCTTAAGCCAGGACACCCTCATATCCACAGATACGCAGTATTTT.

The chain recombines TRBV10-3 with TRBJ2-6; D might be TRBD2 (5 bases). The CDR3 covers 16 residues. The germline V gene has CDR1 ENHRY and CDR2 SYGVKD. V lost 2 bases to trimming and J lost 1 base, with 9 bases between them. The CDR3 region is CAISETIASGANVLTF. CDR3 in DNA: TGTGCCATCAGTGAGACGATAGCGTCTGGGGCCAACGTCCTGACTTTC.

The chain has TRBV29-1 and TRBJ1-2; D possibly corresponds to TRBD1 (6 bases). V lost 4 bases, J lost 8 bases, and 14 bases lay in between. The CDR3 is 12 residues long. The V gene's germline CDR1 is SQVTM and CDR2 ANQGSEA. CDR3 residues: CSVGGQQYGYTF. CDR3 nucleotide sequence: TGCAGCGTTGGAGGACAGCAGTACGGCTACACCTTC.

The V gene is TRBV3-1, the J gene TRBJ2-7; 8 bases align to TRBD2. This CDR3 is built from 14 residues. After removal of 1 base from V and 6 bases from J, the junction contained 5 bases not matched to a gene. CDR1 is LGHDT and CDR2 is YNNKEL in the germline V gene (reference sequence). Written as DNA, the CDR3 is TGTGCCAGCAGCCAAGGCAGCGGGAGAGGCGAGCAGTACTTC. Translating it yields CASSQGSGRGEQYF.

Only one count was recorded for this clonotype. This may be a read error: a much more frequent sequence differs by one nucleotide. This chain joins TRBV12-3 or TRBV12-4 and TRBJ2-7, with D perhaps matching TRBD2 (5 bases). The CDR3 consists of 14 residues. CDR3 in amino acids: CASSPNGISYEQCF. CDR3 bases: TGTGCCAGCAGTCCAAACGGGATCTCCTACGAGCAGTGCTTC.

The CDR3 coding sequence is TGCAGTGCTAGAGATGGGGGGGCCAACGTCCTGACTTTC. Its translation: CSARDGGANVLTF. This rearrangement joins TRBV20-1 to TRBJ2-6; D gene uncertain. In germline, CDR1 is DFQATT, CDR2 SNEGSKA (reference sequence). The CDR3 is 13 residues long. V lost 0 bases to trimming and J lost 4 bases, with 4 bases between them.

The V call is TRBV3-1, the J call TRBJ2-1; TRBD2 matches at 9 bases. Germline CDR1 LGHDT, CDR2 YNNKEL (reference sequence). This CDR3 has 15 residues. V lost 4 bases, J lost 4 bases, and 5 bases stayed unmatched. The CDR3 DNA sequence: TGTGCCAGCAGCCCACGACTAGCGGCTTACAATGAGCAGTTCTTC. Translated: CASSPRLAAYNEQFF.